These 31 T cell receptor beta chains share one sample of origin, sequenced in a study of T cell changes during pregnancy in multiple sclerosis. TCRdb's table, derived via immunoSEQ multiplex PCR, lists solely in-frame clones and lacks some. Here the sample spans about 72,000 clones, about 94% being singletons. The sample here was peripheral blood, taken in the first trimester of pregnancy. The source of these receptors is a female donor in good health, enrolled as a control in a pregnancy study.

The chain uses TRBV28 and TRBJ2-5; D is unresolved. CDR3 length: 14 residues. CDR1 and CDR2 from the germline V gene are MDHEN and SYDVKM. The V end was cut by 4 bases, the J end by 5 bases, with 14 bases between. CDR3 sequence: CASSSIAEKETQYF. The CDR3 DNA reads as TGTGCCAGCAGTTCCATAGCAGAGAAGGAGACCCAGTACTTC.

V and J are TRBV10-3 and TRBJ2-2; 7 bases map to TRBD1. The germline gives CDR1 ENHRY, CDR2 SYGVKD. The CDR3 spans 13 residues. The V segment lost 8 bases and the J segment 6 bases; nucleotides outside the gene matches: 6. The DNA for the CDR3 is TGTGCCATCGGACAGGCCGGACCCGGGGAGCTGTTTTTT. Translated, it gives CAIGQAGPGELFF.

The gene calls are TRBV5-4 and TRBJ2-1; D is unresolved. V lost 1 base and J 9 bases, leaving 5 bases between the germline ends. The CDR3 covers 11 residues. Per germline, CDR1 SGHNT and CDR2 YYREEE (reference sequence). CDR3 in amino acids: CASSLTSEQFF. The CDR3 DNA is TGTGCCAGCAGCTTGACCAGTGAGCAGTTCTTC.

The chain joins TRBV27 to TRBJ2-7; 12 positions match TRBD2. Germline trimming cut 7 bases from V and 1 base from J; bases unmatched to any gene: 2. This CDR3 is 14 amino acids long. CDR1 and CDR2 from the germline V gene are MNHEY and SMNVEV (reference sequence). The CDR3 region has the DNA TGTGCCAGCAAACTAGCGGGAGGATCCTACGAGCAGTACTTC. Its protein is CASKLAGGSYEQYF.

V gene TRBV5-6 combines with J gene TRBJ1-1, with 11 bases matching TRBD1. Trimming took 0 bases from V and 5 from J; bases not matched to a gene: 9. Germline CDR1 reads SGHDT; CDR2 reads YYEEEE. CDR3 length: 17 amino acids. CDR3 nucleotide sequence: TGTGCCAGCAGCTTGGTCCGGACAGGGGGCGTATGGACTGAAGCTTTCTTT. Amino acids: CASSLVRTGGVWTEAFF.

This clone is classed as medium-sized. This CDR3 is also generated by other DNA sequences in the sample. CDR3 bases: TGTGCCAGCAGTGATGGGCAGCTATCTAGCACAGATACGCAGTATTTT. Protein sequence: CASSDGQLSSTDTQYF. The chain joins TRBV6-4 to TRBJ2-3; no definite D call. The CDR3 loop spans 16 amino acids. CDR1 is MRHNA and CDR2 is SNTAGT in the germline V gene. V was shortened by 3 bases and J by 0 bases, with 13 bases between the two germline ends.

The gene calls are TRBV7-9 and TRBJ2-2; a possible D gene is TRBD1 (5 bases). Trimming stripped 5 bases from V and 5 bases from J, with 15 bases between. Germline loops: CDR1 SEHNR, CDR2 FQNEAQ (reference sequence). This CDR3 region has 15 residues. The CDR3 reads CASSVQGKGTGELFF. The CDR3 DNA is TGTGCCAGCAGCGTCCAAGGAAAGGGGACCGGGGAGCTGTTTTTT.

This clone came up once. J is TRBJ2-3 and V is TRBV15, with 13 nucleotides matching TRBD2. The germline V gene encodes CDR1 LNHNV and CDR2 YYDKDF (reference sequence). This CDR3 has 16 residues. J was trimmed by 2 bases and V by 5 bases; bases with no gene match: 4. The CDR3 DNA reads as TGTGCCACCAGCGCCGGGACTAGCGGGATCACAGATACGCAGTATTTT. It codes for CATSAGTSGITDTQYF.

This rearrangement joins TRBV30 to TRBJ2-1; 10 positions agree with TRBD2. J was trimmed by 3 bases and V by 0 bases; bases with no gene match: 2. The CDR3 is 15 residues long. Germline V lookup: CDR1 GTSNPN, CDR2 SVGIG (reference sequence). CDR3 sequence reads: CAWSVLAGFYNEQFF. CDR3 DNA: TGTGCCTGGAGTGTACTAGCGGGGTTCTACAATGAGCAGTTCTTC.

This clone appeared a few times. V usage is TRBV18 and J usage is TRBJ1-1; TRBD1 agrees at 9 bases. The CDR3 runs to 14 residues. The germline CDR1 and CDR2 sequences are KGHSH and LQKENI. Germline trimming cut 3 bases from V and 3 bases from J; bases unmatched to any gene: 2. Here the CDR3 DNA reads TGTGCCAGCTCACCGGGACAGGGACACACTGAAGCTTTCTTT. Its protein is CASSPGQGHTEAFF. Full variable domain (remainder filled in from reference TRBV18 and TRBJ1-1): NAGVMQNPRHLVRRRGQEARLRCSPMKGHSHVYWYRQLPEEGLKFMVYLQKENIIDESGMPKERFSAEFPKEGPSILRIQQVVRGDSAAYFCASSPGQGHTEAFFGQGTRLTVV.

The DNA of the CDR3 is TGTGCCAGCAGTCGTCGAAGGGACAGAACATACAATGAGCAGTTCTTC. Amino acids: CASSRRRDRTYNEQFF. This sequence joins TRBV7-9 and TRBJ2-1, with 7 nucleotides matching TRBD1. CDR3 length: 16 residues. Trimming cost V 6 bases and J 4 bases; bases outside gene matches: 12. The V gene's germline CDR1 is SEHNR and CDR2 FQNEAQ (reference sequence).

The V and J genes are TRBV28 and TRBJ2-1; TRBD2 agrees at 7 bases. V lost 4 bases and J lost 2; bases outside the gene matches: 5. Germline V gene data show CDR1 as MDHEN and CDR2 as SYDVKM. The CDR3 has 15 residues. For the CDR3, the DNA is TGTGCCAGCAGTTCCCCTAGCGGTACCTACAATGAGCAGTTCTTC. Translating it yields CASSSPSGTYNEQFF.

V and J are TRBV4-1 and TRBJ2-5, with TRBD2 as a possible D gene (5 bases). Deletions cut 4 bases from V and 2 bases from J, with 11 bases between. CDR3 size: 14 residues. CDR1 and CDR2 from the germline V gene are MGHRA and YSYEKL. The CDR3 loop is CASSPTGNQETQYF. DNA for the CDR3: TGCGCCAGCAGCCCCACGGGGAATCAAGAGACCCAGTACTTC.

The rearrangement links TRBV5-4 to TRBJ1-2, with a tentative D call TRBD1 (5 bases). V was shortened by 2 bases and J by 2 bases, with 13 bases between the two germline ends. Germline V gene sequence: CDR1 SGHNT, CDR2 YYREEE (reference sequence). The CDR3 is 15 residues long. Written as DNA, the CDR3 is TGTGCCAGCAGCTTAAACAGGTGGTCGAACTATGGCTACACCTTC. It encodes CASSLNRWSNYGYTF.

The gene calls are TRBV19 and TRBJ1-2, with a weak D call TRBD1 (6 bases). V was trimmed by 0 bases and J by 7 bases, leaving 15 bases between them. Germline CDR1 and CDR2: LNHDA and SQIVND (reference sequence). This CDR3 contains 15 residues. CDR3 in DNA: TGTGCCAGTAGTATAGATGATCAGGGACACGCTGGCTACACCTTC. It encodes CASSIDDQGHAGYTF.

This chain connects TRBV10-1 to TRBJ2-3, with a weak D call TRBD1 (6 bases). The V end lost 0 bases, the J end lost 4 bases, and 17 bases lay between the germline ends. The CDR3 consists of 17 residues. Per the germline V gene, CDR1 is WNHNN and CDR2 is SYGVQD (reference sequence). For the CDR3, the DNA is TGCGCCAGCAGTGAGTCGTTTTTGGCGCCAGGGGCAGATACGCAGTATTTT. This encodes CASSESFLAPGADTQYF.

This clone was observed a handful of times. This chain joins TRBV5-6 and TRBJ2-7, with TRBD2 identical over 12 bases. V lost 0 bases, J lost 0 bases, and 4 bases stayed unmatched. This CDR3 is built from 17 residues. In germline, CDR1 is SGHDT, CDR2 YYEEEE. The CDR3: CASSLAPTSGSSYEQYF. DNA of the CDR3: TGTGCCAGCAGCTTGGCCCCGACTAGCGGGAGCTCCTACGAGCAGTACTTC.

The chain carries TRBV2 and TRBJ2-7; possibly TRBD2 for D (6 bases). CDR1 is SNHLY, CDR2 FYNNEI, per germline. V gave up 2 bases and J gave up 2 bases, with 22 bases separating them. CDR3 length equals 18 residues. This chain's CDR3 is CASSEFGIRAGLAYEQYF. The CDR3, as DNA: TGTGCCAGCAGTGAATTTGGGATAAGGGCGGGGCTGGCCTACGAGCAGTACTTC.

V usage is TRBV11-2 and J usage is TRBJ2-7, with D unresolved. Germline values: CDR1 SGHAT, CDR2 FQNNGV. V dropped 0 bases and J dropped 2 bases, with 11 bases sitting between them. The CDR3 covers 15 residues. The CDR3 DNA follows: TGTGCCAGCAGCTTAGATGGTTTCAGCGCCTACGAGCAGTACTTC. Translated, it gives CASSLDGFSAYEQYF.

The chain joins TRBV23-1 to TRBJ2-7, with D perhaps TRBD2 (6 bases). TRBV23-1 counts as an open reading frame of uncertain function. The V gene lost 4 bases and the J gene lost 3 bases, with 22 bases spanning the gap. The CDR3 covers 17 residues. As DNA, the CDR3 is TGCGCCAGCAGTCGTCTCAGGTCCGGGACTTTATGCTACGAGCAGTACTTC. Encoded protein: CASSRLRSGTLCYEQYF.

The rearrangement joins TRBV19 to TRBJ2-7; TRBD2 agrees at 8 bases. V lost 6 bases, J lost 3 bases, and 10 bases stayed unmatched. This CDR3 has 15 amino acids. Germline CDR1 and CDR2: LNHDA and SQIVND (reference sequence). CDR3 region: CASRLTGGLGYEQYF. The DNA for the CDR3 is TGTGCCAGTAGACTCACGGGGGGGCTCGGCTACGAGCAGTACTTC.

V and J are TRBV2 and TRBJ2-1; tentatively, D is TRBD2 (6 bases). Germline V gene sequence: CDR1 SNHLY, CDR2 FYNNEI. CDR3 length equals 15 residues. V dropped 1 base and J dropped 7 bases, with 14 bases sitting between them. The CDR3 nucleotides are TGTGCCAGCAGTGAAGGGCAGTGGGGGGTTAATGAGCAGTTCTTC. Translated: CASSEGQWGVNEQFF.

The chain couples TRBV19 to TRBJ2-7, with TRBD1 matching over 7 bases. This CDR3 spans 12 amino acids. V gave up 5 bases and J gave up 5 bases; unmatched junction bases: 3. Germline V gives CDR1 LNHDA, CDR2 SQIVND (reference sequence). This chain's CDR3 is CASSATGDEQYF. CDR3 bases: TGTGCCAGTAGTGCCACAGGGGACGAGCAGTACTTC.

This clone was detected only once. The chain carries TRBV9 and TRBJ2-1, with a possible D match to TRBD2 (6 bases). V was clipped by 2 bases and J by 3 bases, with 9 bases between them. The CDR3 has 14 amino acids. Germline CDR1 SGDLS, CDR2 YYNGEE. The CDR3 reads CASSVTGLYNEQFF. The CDR3 DNA reads as TGTGCCAGCAGCGTCACGGGACTCTACAATGAGCAGTTCTTC.

The rearrangement links TRBV28 to TRBJ1-5, with a possible D match to TRBD1 (6 bases). The germline V and J ends were trimmed by 3 bases and 7 bases, with 16 bases remaining between them. Germline loops: CDR1 MDHEN, CDR2 SYDVKM. This CDR3 has 15 residues. The CDR3 loop reads CASSFHGQRRQPQHF. CDR3 in DNA: TGTGCCAGCAGTTTCCACGGACAGCGGAGGCAGCCCCAGCATTTT.

The chain has TRBV2 and TRBJ2-1; possibly TRBD2 for D (5 bases). The CDR3 spans 13 residues. Germline V CDR1 and CDR2: SNHLY, FYNNEI. The ends were cut back, 3 bases at V and 10 bases at J, with 13 bases in the middle. The CDR3 DNA follows: TGTGCCAGCAGTGAGCCCCCCTCGGGGGAGCAGTTCTTC. Amino acids: CASSEPPSGEQFF.

The chain has TRBV2 and TRBJ2-7; a weak D match, TRBD1 (6 bases). Germline V gene sequence: CDR1 SNHLY, CDR2 FYNNEI. Between the trimmed V and J ends, which lost 8 bases and 6 bases, there was a span of 17 bases. This CDR3 comprises 13 residues. In nucleotides, the CDR3 is TGTGCCAGCCGAAGGGCCAGGGGTGGCGAGCAGTACTTC. Its protein is CASRRARGGEQYF.

This chain joins TRBV7-9 and TRBJ2-7; the match to TRBD2 covers 11 bases. V gave up 4 bases and J gave up 5 bases; unmatched junction bases: 7. Per the germline V gene, CDR1 is SEHNR and CDR2 is FQNEAQ (reference sequence). The CDR3 totals 15 residues. CDR3 sequence: CASSSGLAVPHEQYF. The CDR3 DNA follows: TGTGCCAGCAGCTCGGGACTAGCGGTCCCTCACGAGCAGTACTTC.

This chain uses TRBV12-5 with TRBJ2-5, with 14 nucleotides matching TRBD2. Per the germline V gene, CDR1 is LGHNT and CDR2 is FRNRAP. After removal of 6 bases from V and 5 bases from J, the junction contained 11 bases not matched to a gene. The CDR3 has 17 amino acids. CDR3 DNA sequence: TGTGCTAGTGGCCTTGGGACTAGCGGGAGTTGGTTGGAGACCCAGTACTTC. Protein product: CASGLGTSGSWLETQYF.

This clone was found a few times. The chain joins TRBV28 to TRBJ1-1; a weak D match, TRBD1 (5 bases). Looked up from germline, CDR1 is MDHEN and CDR2 is SYDVKM. Trimming pared 5 bases from V and 1 base from J, leaving 17 bases between. This CDR3 has 16 residues. CDR3 bases: TGTGCCAGCAGTCGTGGACATTTATCGGAGAACACTGAAGCTTTCTTT. This codes for CASSRGHLSENTEAFF.

The chain is built from TRBV6-1 and TRBJ1-4; D is undetermined. The CDR3 is 15 residues long. The germline V and J ends were trimmed by 5 bases and 0 bases, with 10 bases remaining between them. CDR1 MNHNS and CDR2 SASEGT come from the germline V gene. The CDR3 DNA sequence: TGTGCCAGCAGTTCAGTAGCGGCAACTAATGAAAAACTGTTTTTT. The encoded protein is CASSSVAATNEKLFF.